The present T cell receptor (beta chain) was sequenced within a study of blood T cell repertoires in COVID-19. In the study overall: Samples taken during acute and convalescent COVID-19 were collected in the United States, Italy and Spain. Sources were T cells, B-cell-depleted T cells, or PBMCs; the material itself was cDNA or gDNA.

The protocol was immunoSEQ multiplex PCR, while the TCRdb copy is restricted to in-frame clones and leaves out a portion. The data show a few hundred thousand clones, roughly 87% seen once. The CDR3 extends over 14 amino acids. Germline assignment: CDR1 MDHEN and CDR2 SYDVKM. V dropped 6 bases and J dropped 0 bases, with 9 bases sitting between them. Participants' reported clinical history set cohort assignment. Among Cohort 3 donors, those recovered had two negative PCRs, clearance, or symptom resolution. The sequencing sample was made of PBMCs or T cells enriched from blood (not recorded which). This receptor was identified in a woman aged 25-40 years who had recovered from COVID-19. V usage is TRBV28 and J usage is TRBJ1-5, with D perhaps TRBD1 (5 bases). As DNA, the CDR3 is TGTGCCAGCAGCCCCACAGGTAGCAATCAGCCCCAGCATTTT. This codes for CASSPTGSNQPQHF.